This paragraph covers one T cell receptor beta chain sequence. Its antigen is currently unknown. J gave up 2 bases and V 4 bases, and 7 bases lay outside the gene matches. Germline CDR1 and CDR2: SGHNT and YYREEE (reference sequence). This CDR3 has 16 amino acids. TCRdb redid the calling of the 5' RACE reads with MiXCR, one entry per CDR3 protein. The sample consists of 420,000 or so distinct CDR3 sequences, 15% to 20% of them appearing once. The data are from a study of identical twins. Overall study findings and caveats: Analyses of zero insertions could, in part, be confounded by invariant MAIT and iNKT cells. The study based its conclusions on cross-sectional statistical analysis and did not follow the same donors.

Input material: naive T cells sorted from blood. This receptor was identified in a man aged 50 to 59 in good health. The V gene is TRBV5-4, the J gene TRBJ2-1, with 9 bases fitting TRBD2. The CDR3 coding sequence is TGTGCCAGCAGCGCAAGTAGCGGGAGCACCTACAATGAGCAGTTCTTC. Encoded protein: CASSASSGSTYNEQFF.